This entry is about one TCR beta chain. This clone was picked up a small number of times. The specificity of this receptor is unknown. Base qualities are not recorded, but no much larger clone differs from it by a single base. A single peripheral blood draw of about 116 mL on average was collected from each donor into heparinised tubes. Naive, central memory, regulatory and stem cell-like memory CD4+ T cells were sorted on a BD FACSAria II using a panel including CD45RO, CCR7, CD25, CD127, CD95 and CD27. A purity above 95% was achieved for all sorted populations. PBMCs were isolated immediately by Lymphoprep density gradient centrifugation and stained directly without culture. Samples were stained and sorted in pairs, with one healthy donor and one patient per experiment, so that batch effects were minimized. All of the isolated RNA was reverse transcribed with the High Capacity cDNA Reverse Transcription Kit, so expressed TCRB transcripts were sequenced. Naive, central memory and regulatory T cell samples underwent deep immunoSEQ sequencing, averaging around 4 million total reads per sample. Sorted cells were lysed in RLT buffer and RNA was extracted with DNase-treated RNeasy Micro or Mini kits, depending on cell number. To prevent cross-contamination, every cell subset was processed on its own, while patient and healthy donor samples were processed together. The immunoSEQ multiplex PCR was used to amplify TCRB sequences from cDNA, generating 87-bp fragments that spanned the CDR3 region. Sequencing of the amplicons was performed on the Illumina HiSeq platform. The authors' pipeline ran thus. PCR bias was corrected computationally using synthetic template baselines, and reads within Hamming distance 2 were collapsed, with unmergeable singletons discarded. Reads were aligned against IMGT to assign V, D and J genes, CDR3 length and insertions or deletions at six rearrangement sites. Within each subset, clonotype counts were normalized to the number of sorted cells before true diversity and Gini coefficients were calculated with the tcR R package. The overlap coefficient, calculated on TCRB nucleotide sequences, was used to measure repertoire sharing. TCRdb provides this immuneACCESS table in a form limited to in-frame rearrangements. Some clones are lacking; in checked studies, under half of them reflect an unresolved V gene, and why the rest are absent is not known. V, J and clone size are those of that table, while D and trimming were read from the DNA. The sample records approximately 170,000 clones, approximately 7.9% of which are singletons. Approximately 0.5% of the sample rests with the top ten.

This entry comes from a study of beta chain features in type 1 diabetes (dated by TCRdb to 2017 to 2018). Notes on the research overall: Patients and healthy donors did not differ in mean age, gender distribution, total cell number or subset yield. Naive and central memory subsets were obtained from all 28 donors, but regulatory and stem cell-like memory subsets were isolated from only 8 patients and about 8 healthy donors. In the study, TCRB repertoires of sorted circulating CD4+ T cell subsets from recently diagnosed type 1 diabetes patients were compared with those of matched healthy donors. A total of about 99,000,000 sorted cells were examined across all samples, and RNA yield correlated strongly with the number of cells per subset. Points the paper makes about the study in general: Because cDNA was sequenced instead of genomic DNA, highly expressing activated cells could be over-represented, though the groups showed no difference in activation or CD3 levels. PCR might favor shorter templates, but patient and control samples were amplified and corrected together, so any skew would affect both groups equally. In all four CD4+ subsets, TCRB CDR3 length was moderately but significantly shorter in type 1 diabetes patients. Because small numbers of individuals were included in the HLA sub-analyses, any influence of HLA type on TCRB rearrangement was left unresolved. Naive, central memory and regulatory TCRB repertoires appeared to be more alike among patients than among healthy donors. At VDJ recombination sites, type 1 diabetes patients had fewer insertions and more deleted nucleotides, which implies abnormalities in thymic rearrangement.

Trimming leaves V shorter by 3 bases and J shorter by 5 bases, with the junction holding 4 bases beyond the gene matches. Looking up the germline V gene (reference sequence) yields CDR1 MNHNY and CDR2 SVGAGI. The CDR3 starts with the cysteine, ends with the phenylalanine, and has 14 residues. Kept here is only the CDR3 DNA, which spans 42 bases and is read in frame from base 1. The sequence joins TRBV6-6 to TRBJ2-3, with 8 bases matching TRBD2. Material for sequencing was central memory CD4+ T cells from blood. The TCR sequence derives from a man between 18 and 35 years old with type 1 diabetes. The nucleotide sequence is given as TGTGCCAGCAGTTATTCCACTAGCGGAGATACGCAGTATTTT. Translated, it gives CASSYSTSGDTQYF.